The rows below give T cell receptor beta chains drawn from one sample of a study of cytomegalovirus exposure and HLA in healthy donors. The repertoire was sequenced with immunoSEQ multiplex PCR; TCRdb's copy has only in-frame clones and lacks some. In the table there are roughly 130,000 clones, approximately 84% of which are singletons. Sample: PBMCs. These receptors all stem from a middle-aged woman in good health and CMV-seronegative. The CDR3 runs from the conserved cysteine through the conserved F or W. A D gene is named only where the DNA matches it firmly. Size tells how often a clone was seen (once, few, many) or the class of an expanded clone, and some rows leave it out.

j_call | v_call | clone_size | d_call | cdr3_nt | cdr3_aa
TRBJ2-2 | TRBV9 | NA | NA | TGTGCCAGCAGCCAGGGGGGCACCGCCACCGGGGAGCTGTTTTTT | CASSQGGTATGELFF
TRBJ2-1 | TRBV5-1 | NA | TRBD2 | TGCGCCAGCAGCCCCCGGACTAGCGGGAGGTCCTACAATGAGCAGTTCTTC | CASSPRTSGRSYNEQFF
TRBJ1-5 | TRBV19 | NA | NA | TGTGCCAGTTCCCCAGTTGGGGGGAGCAATCAGCCCCAGCATTTT | CASSPVGGSNQPQHF
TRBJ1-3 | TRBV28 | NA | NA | TGTGCCAGCAGCCCGGGCTCTGGAAACACCATATATTTT | CASSPGSGNTIYF
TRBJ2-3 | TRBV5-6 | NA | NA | TGTGCCAGCAGCGACAGACTGAGCACAGATACGCAGTATTTT | CASSDRLSTDTQYF
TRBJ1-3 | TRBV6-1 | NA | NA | TGTGCCAGCAGTGATCACGGGGTCGGCACCATATATTTT | CASSDHGVGTIYF
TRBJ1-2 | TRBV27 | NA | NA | TGTGCCAGCACCCTCTCTAACTATGGCTACACCTTC | CASTLSNYGYTF
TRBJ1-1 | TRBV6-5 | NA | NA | TGTGCCAGCACTGGGGGGGGTCCCGGGGAAGAAGCTTTCTTT | CASTGGGPGEEAFF
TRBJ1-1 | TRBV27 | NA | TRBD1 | TGTGCCAGCACCGAGACAGGGGATAACACTGAAGCTTTCTTT | CASTETGDNTEAFF
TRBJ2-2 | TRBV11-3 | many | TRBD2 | TGTGCCAGCAGCCCTACGAGAGCGGGGGGCGGGGAGCTGTTTTTT | CASSPTRAGGGELFF
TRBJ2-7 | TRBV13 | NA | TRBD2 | TGTGCCAGCAGCTCCCCCGGGACTAGCGGGATCTACGAGCAGTACTTC | CASSSPGTSGIYEQYF
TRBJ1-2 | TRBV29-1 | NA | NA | TGCAGCGTCACGAATCCCCTAGGCTACACCTTC | CSVTNPLGYTF
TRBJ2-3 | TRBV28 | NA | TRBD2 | TGTGCCAGCAGTCGGAGCGGGACGGATACGCAGTATTTT | CASSRSGTDTQYF
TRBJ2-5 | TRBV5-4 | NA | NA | TGTGCCAGCAGCCGCGGACAACCCCAAGAGACCCAGTACTTC | CASSRGQPQETQYF
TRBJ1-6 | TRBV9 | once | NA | TGTGCCAGCAGCCCTGAGGAGGTATGGAATTCACCCCTCCACTTT | CASSPEEVWNSPLHF
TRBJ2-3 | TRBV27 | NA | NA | TGTGCCAGCAGTTTATATCTGGGGGCAAGGATAGATACGCAGTATTTT | CASSLYLGARIDTQYF
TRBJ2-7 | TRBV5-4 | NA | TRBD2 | TGTGCCAGCAGCTTGGGGACTAGCGGGGGATCCTACGAGCAGTACTTC | CASSLGTSGGSYEQYF
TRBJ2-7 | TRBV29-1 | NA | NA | TGCAGCGTCTGGGGCGGGATAGGTCACGAGCAGTACTTC | CSVWGGIGHEQYF
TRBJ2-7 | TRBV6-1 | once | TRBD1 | TGTGCCAGCAGTACGACAGGGGGCGAGCAGTACTTC | CASSTTGGEQYF
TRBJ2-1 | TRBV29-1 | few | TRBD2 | TGCAGCGTTGTTCTGAGCGGCGGGGGTGAGCAGTTCTTC | CSVVLSGGGEQFF
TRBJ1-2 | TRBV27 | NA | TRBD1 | TGTGCCAGCAGTTATGGACAGGAACTTAACTATGGCTACACCTTC | CASSYGQELNYGYTF
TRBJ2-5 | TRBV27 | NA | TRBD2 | TGTGCCAGCAGTTTTTCCTCGAGGGGGGCGGGGGGGCCCGAGACCCAGTACTTC | CASSFSSRGAGGPETQYF
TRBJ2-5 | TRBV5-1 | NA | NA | TGCGCCAGCAGCTCGCAAGGTGAGGGCCAAGAGACCCAGTACTTC | CASSSQGEGQETQYF
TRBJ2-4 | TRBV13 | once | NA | TGTGCCAGCAGCTTAGGCCGGTCCTTTGAGCCCAAAAACAGTCAGTACTTC | CASSLGRSFEPKNSQYF
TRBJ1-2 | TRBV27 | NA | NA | TGTGCCAGCAGTTTCTCGGGCTATGGCTACACCTTC | CASSFSGYGYTF
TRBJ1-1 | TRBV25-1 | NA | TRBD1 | TGTGCCAGCAGTGGCCCTCTCGTTGACAGGGGAGACACTGAAGCTTTCTTT | CASSGPLVDRGDTEAFF
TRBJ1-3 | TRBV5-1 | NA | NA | TGCGCCAGCAGCCTCAATCCTAGCTCTGGAAACACCATATATTTT | CASSLNPSSGNTIYF
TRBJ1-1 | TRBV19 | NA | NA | TGTGCCAGTAGTATAGGAGCAGGGCTGAACACTGAAGCTTTCTTT | CASSIGAGLNTEAFF
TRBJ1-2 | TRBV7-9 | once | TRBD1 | TGTGCCAGCAGCCACCGTGGACAGGGTAACTTTCATGGCTACACCTTC | CASSHRGQGNFHGYTF
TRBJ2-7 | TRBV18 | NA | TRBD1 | TGTGCCAGCTCACGTTCCTCCAGGGACAGTCGAAACGAGCAGTACTTC | CASSRSSRDSRNEQYF
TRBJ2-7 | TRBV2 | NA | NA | TGTGCCAGCAGAGTCGGGGTACTTCGCGAGCAGTACTTC | CASRVGVLREQYF
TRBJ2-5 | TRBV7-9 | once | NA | TGTGCCAGCAGGCCCGGACAGTCCAAGAGAGGGACCCAGTACTTC | CASRPGQSKRGTQYF
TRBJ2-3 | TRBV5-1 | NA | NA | TGCGCCAGCACCGCCGCCCTGACTAGTTCAGATACGCAGTATTTT | CASTAALTSSDTQYF
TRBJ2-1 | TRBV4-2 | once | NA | TGTGCCAGCAGCCAAGATGTCGGGGAACGAGAGCAGTTCTTC | CASSQDVGEREQFF
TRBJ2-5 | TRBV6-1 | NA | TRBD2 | TGTGCCAGCAGTCAGCGGGGGAGCCCCGAGACCCAGTACTTC | CASSQRGSPETQYF
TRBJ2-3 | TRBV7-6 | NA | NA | TGTGCCAGCAGCCCTAGGGACTTTTCTAGCACAGATACGCAGTATTTT | CASSPRDFSSTDTQYF
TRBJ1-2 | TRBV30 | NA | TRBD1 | TGTGCCTGGAGTGTTGGACAGGGTTTTAAAGACTATGGCTACACCTTC | CAWSVGQGFKDYGYTF
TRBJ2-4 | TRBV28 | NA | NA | TGTGCCAGCAGTTTTATAGGCATTGGAAACAGTCAGTACTTC | CASSFIGIGNSQYF
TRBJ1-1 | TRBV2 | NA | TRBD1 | TGTGCCAGAGGGACAGGGGAAAGCACTGAAGCTTTCTTT | CARGTGESTEAFF
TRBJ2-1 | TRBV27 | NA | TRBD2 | TGTGCCAGCAGTTCTGGACTAGCGCACTACAATGAGCAGTTCTTC | CASSSGLAHYNEQFF
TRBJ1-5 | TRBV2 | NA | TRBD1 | TGTGCCAGCAGTGAGGGCAGGGGGAGCAATCAGCCCCAGCATTTT | CASSEGRGSNQPQHF
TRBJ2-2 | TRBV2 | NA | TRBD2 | TGTGCCAGCACCTTGGGGGGACTAGGGTCCGGGGAGCTGTTTTTT | CASTLGGLGSGELFF
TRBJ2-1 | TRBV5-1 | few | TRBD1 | TGCGCCAGCAGCTTGAGGACTGGGACAGGGGCTAATGAGCAGTTCTTC | CASSLRTGTGANEQFF
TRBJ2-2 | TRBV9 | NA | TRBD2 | TGTGCCAGCAGCGTAGGGAGCGGGGTGAACACCGGGGAGCTGTTTTTT | CASSVGSGVNTGELFF
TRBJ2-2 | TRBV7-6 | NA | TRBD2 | TGTGCCAGCAGCCTCTCAGGGACTAGCGGGAGATCCGGGGAGCTGTTTTTT | CASSLSGTSGRSGELFF
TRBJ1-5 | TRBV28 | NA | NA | TGTGCCAGCAGTTTCGGACAGAGCAATCAGCCCCAGCATTTT | CASSFGQSNQPQHF
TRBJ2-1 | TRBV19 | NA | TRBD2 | TGTGCCAGTAGTTCTGGCGGGGGGGCACTGGAGCAGTTCTTC | CASSSGGGALEQFF
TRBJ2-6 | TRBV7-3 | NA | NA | TGTGCCAGCAGCTTAACGGGGGAGGCTGGGGCCAACGGCCTGACTTTC | CASSLTGEAGANGLTF
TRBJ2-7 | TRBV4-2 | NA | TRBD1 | TGTGCCAGCAGCGAAATGCAGAACGACAGGGGAGGCGAGCAGTACTTC | CASSEMQNDRGGEQYF
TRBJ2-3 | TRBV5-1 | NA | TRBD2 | TGCGCCAGCAGCCCGGGCAGCGGGAGTCGCCCAGATACGCAGTATTTT | CASSPGSGSRPDTQYF
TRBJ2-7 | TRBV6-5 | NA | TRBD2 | TGTGCCAGCAGTTACGCGACTAGCGGGGGGTCCTACGAGCAGTACTTC | CASSYATSGGSYEQYF
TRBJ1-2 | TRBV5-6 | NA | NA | TGTGCCAGCAGCTTGGGGCGGCTGAATAACTATGGCTACACCTTC | CASSLGRLNNYGYTF
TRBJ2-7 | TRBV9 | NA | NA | TGTGCCAGCAGCGCACCGAAGGGAGACACCTCCTCCTACGAGCAGTACTTC | CASSAPKGDTSSYEQYF
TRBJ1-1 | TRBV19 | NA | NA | TGTGCCAGTAGTCCACAGGCAAACACTGAAGCTTTCTTT | CASSPQANTEAFF